The 22 T cell receptor beta chains below all came from one sample that was sequenced in a study of blood T cell repertoires in COVID-19. The repertoire was sequenced with immunoSEQ multiplex PCR; TCRdb's copy has only in-frame clones and lacks some. The table records 150,000 or so clones, about 80% of them present only once. Material: peripheral blood. These receptors originate from a man in his sixties with acute or convalescent COVID-19.

The genes are TRBV6-2 or TRBV6-3 and TRBJ1-2; D remains ambiguous. Looked up from germline, CDR1 is MNHEY and CDR2 is SVGEGT. V was pared by 5 bases and J by 7 bases, with 8 bases between. The length of the CDR3 is 11 residues. CDR3 DNA: TGTGCCAGCAGTCCCGGTCCTGGCTACACCTTC. Translation: CASSPGPGYTF.

This clone was found once. The chain carries TRBV9 and TRBJ1-4; TRBD1 is a possible D gene (5 bases). V lost 0 bases and J lost 8, with 20 bases in between. CDR3 length: 17 amino acids. Looked up from germline, CDR1 is SGDLS and CDR2 is YYNGEE. Here the CDR3 reads CASSVVSAPVTGEKLFF. Here the CDR3 DNA reads TGTGCCAGCAGCGTAGTTTCGGCGCCGGTCACAGGCGAAAAACTGTTTTTT.

In its sample, this clone was seen once. The CDR3 coding sequence is TGCGCCAGCAGCGGACTAGCCGAGAACTACAATGAGCAGTTCTTC. Its protein is CASSGLAENYNEQFF. This chain connects TRBV5-1 to TRBJ2-1, with TRBD2 matching over 8 bases. The ends lost 4 bases at V and 3 bases at J; junction bases unmatched: 6. The CDR3 has 15 residues. Germline assignment: CDR1 SGHRS and CDR2 YFSETQ.

Of note for this clone: This same CDR3 is encoded by further DNA sequences in the sample. The rearrangement uses TRBV7-2 and TRBJ1-2; possibly TRBD1 for D (5 bases). Trimming took 5 bases from V and 3 from J, leaving 13 bases between them. This CDR3 has 14 residues. The V gene's germline CDR1 is SGHTA and CDR2 FQGNSA. The CDR3 loop is CASSLAGGDYGYTF. The CDR3 nucleotides are TGTGCCAGCAGCCTTGCTGGAGGGGACTATGGCTACACCTTC.

The V gene is TRBV5-4, the J gene TRBJ1-1, with 8 bases aligning to TRBD1. V gave up 6 bases and J gave up 0 bases; unmatched junction bases: 7. Per germline, CDR1 SGHNT and CDR2 YYREEE (reference sequence). CDR3 size: 15 residues. The CDR3 spells CASKTGGNLNTEAFF. The DNA for the CDR3 is TGTGCCAGCAAAACAGGGGGGAATTTGAACACTGAAGCTTTCTTT.

The gene calls are TRBV29-1 and TRBJ2-7; D is possibly TRBD2 (6 bases). The CDR3 runs 13 residues. CDR1 SQVTM and CDR2 ANQGSEA come from the germline V gene. The CDR3 spells CSGGSGASYEQYF. The DNA for the CDR3 is TGCAGTGGGGGGTCCGGGGCCTCCTACGAGCAGTACTTC.

For the CDR3, the DNA is TGTGCCAGCAGTTCTAAGGGACTAGCTGGGAATGAGCAGTTCTTC. As protein: CASSSKGLAGNEQFF. This chain uses TRBV6-5 with TRBJ2-1; the match to TRBD2 covers 9 bases. This CDR3 has 15 amino acids. With 4 bases clipped from V and 7 bases from J, the junction kept 8 bases outside the gene matches. The germline V gene has CDR1 MNHEY and CDR2 SVGAGI.

The chain carries TRBV6-5 and TRBJ1-3; TRBD1 is a possible D gene (5 bases). Trimming removed 6 bases at V and 4 bases at J, with 16 bases between. This CDR3 is built from 15 residues. Germline-derived CDR1 and CDR2 are MNHEY and SVGAGI. CDR3 nucleotides: TGTGCCAGCAGCACTGGGGGGACGGGCGGAAACACCATATATTTT. Protein sequence: CASSTGGTGGNTIYF.

V usage is TRBV7-9 and J usage is TRBJ1-4; TRBD1 might be the D (5 bases). Trimming pared 4 bases from V and 8 bases from J, leaving 8 bases between. The CDR3 length is 12 residues. Per the germline V gene, CDR1 is SEHNR and CDR2 is FQNEAQ (reference sequence). The DNA of the CDR3 is TGTGCCAGCAGCTATCAGGGAGAAAAACTGTTTTTT. Protein sequence: CASSYQGEKLFF.

The chain carries TRBV6-6 and TRBJ2-7; no reliable D call. This CDR3 contains 13 residues. V gave up 7 bases and J gave up 4 bases, with 14 bases separating them. Germline V gene sequence: CDR1 MNHNY, CDR2 SVGAGI (reference sequence). The CDR3 nucleotides read TGTGCCAGCACTACTGGAGCGTCTTACGAGCAGTACTTC. This codes for CASTTGASYEQYF.

The chain joins TRBV7-2 to TRBJ1-1, with a possible D match to TRBD1 (6 bases). Trimming cost V 0 bases and J 4 bases, with 9 bases left between them. Germline V gene sequence: CDR1 SGHTA, CDR2 FQGNSA. The CDR3 totals 14 residues. This chain's CDR3 is CASSLAGGGTEAFF. The CDR3 DNA is TGTGCCAGCAGCTTAGCTGGGGGCGGCACTGAAGCTTTCTTT.

With respect to this clone: The junction differs from germline at one of its ends, possibly a read error. The rearrangement uses TRBV6-5 and TRBJ2-1; TRBD1 matches 10 bases. The germline V gene encodes CDR1 MNHEY and CDR2 SVGAGI. The CDR3 loop spans 15 amino acids. The DNA for the CDR3 is TGTGCCAGCAGCTACTCCGGGACAGGGGTCAATGAGCAGTTCTTC. Protein product: CASSYSGTGVNEQFF.

In its sample, this clone was seen a few times. The genes are TRBV29-1 and TRBJ2-1, with 10 bases aligning to TRBD2. V trimming: 6 bases; J trimming: 4 bases; junction bases outside the gene matches: 9. Looked up from germline, CDR1 is SQVTM and CDR2 is ANQGSEA. This CDR3 region has 15 residues. This CDR3 reads CSVEGGTSDYNEQFF. In nucleotides, the CDR3 is TGCAGCGTGGAGGGGGGGACTAGCGATTACAATGAGCAGTTCTTC.

As regards this clone: The germline gene is not matched at one end of the junction; a read error may be the cause. The chain recombines TRBV13 with TRBJ2-7; D is perhaps TRBD1 (5 bases). Germline V CDR1 and CDR2: PRHDT, FYEKMQ (reference sequence). The length of the CDR3 is 9 residues. Written as DNA, the CDR3 is TGTGCCAGCAGCTTAGGCCAGGGCTTC. This sequence encodes CASSLGQGF. Filled out from reference TRBV13 and TRBJ2-7, the complete variable domain reads AAGVIQSPRHLIKEKRETATLKCYPIPRHDTVYWYQQGPGQDPQFLISFYEKMQSDKGSIPDRFSAQQFSDYHSELNMSSLELGDSALYFCASSLGQGFGPGTRLTVT.

The chain has TRBV11-2 and TRBJ2-7, with 11 bases aligning to TRBD2. Germline V gene lookup returns CDR1 SGHAT and CDR2 FQNNGV. Unmatched junction bases numbered 7, after V lost 5 bases and J lost 4 bases. The CDR3 loop spans 15 amino acids. The CDR3 nucleotides are TGTGCCAGCAGCGTTACTAGCGGGAGTATGTACGAGCAGTACTTC. Protein sequence: CASSVTSGSMYEQYF.

The chain employs TRBV28 and TRBJ2-7; 11 bases align to TRBD2. V lost 5 bases and J lost 4; bases outside the gene matches: 13. This CDR3 comprises 17 residues. From germline, CDR1 is MDHEN and CDR2 SYDVKM. CDR3 bases: TGTGCCAGCAGTCCCTTGGATAGCGGGAGGGCCGGGTACGAGCAGTACTTC. Its translation: CASSPLDSGRAGYEQYF.

The V and J genes are TRBV5-8 and TRBJ1-1, with D possibly matching TRBD1 (5 bases). There are 14 residues in the CDR3. V lost 3 bases to trimming and J lost 2 bases, with 11 bases between them. Germline CDR1 reads SGHTS; CDR2 reads YDEGEE. The CDR3: CASSSTTVNTEAFF. CDR3 in DNA: TGTGCCAGCAGCTCCACGACAGTCAACACTGAAGCTTTCTTT.

The V call is TRBV4-3, the J call TRBJ2-7, with 7 bases lining up with TRBD1. This CDR3 comprises 15 residues. Germline CDR1 is LGHNA and CDR2 is YSLEER. V lost 4 bases, J lost 1 base, and 7 bases stayed unmatched. CDR3 sequence (DNA): TGCGCCAGCAGCCCACTTCCGACAGGGTCCTACGAGCAGTACTTC. Translated, it gives CASSPLPTGSYEQYF.

The rearrangement uses TRBV19 and TRBJ2-7; possible D gene TRBD1, 6 bases. V lost 5 bases and J lost 0, with 11 bases in between. The germline V gene encodes CDR1 LNHDA and CDR2 SQIVND (reference sequence). The CDR3 runs to 14 residues. The CDR3 sequence is CASSPSGVSYEQYF. The CDR3 nucleotides read TGTGCCAGTAGTCCTTCAGGGGTCTCCTACGAGCAGTACTTC.

This clone came up once. The chain couples TRBV5-1 to TRBJ2-1; tentative D call: TRBD1 (6 bases). Trimming stripped 2 bases from V and 8 bases from J, with 14 bases between. The CDR3 length is 14 residues. Germline values: CDR1 SGHRS, CDR2 YFSETQ. CDR3 protein: CASSLAVRGDEQFF. The CDR3 region has the DNA TGCGCCAGCAGCTTAGCGGTCAGGGGCGATGAGCAGTTCTTC.

This clone has just a few counts. The chain joins TRBV6-1 to TRBJ1-2, with D unresolved. Per the germline V gene, CDR1 is MNHNS and CDR2 is SASEGT. This CDR3 region has 13 residues. The V and J ends lost 2 bases and 4 bases respectively, with 8 bases between them. The CDR3 sequence: CASSELNSYGYTF. CDR3 nucleotide sequence: TGTGCCAGCAGTGAATTAAACAGCTATGGCTACACCTTC.

This chain uses TRBV5-1 with TRBJ2-7; TRBD1 agrees at 8 bases. CDR1 is SGHRS and CDR2 is YFSETQ in the germline V gene. CDR3 size: 17 residues. J was trimmed by 0 bases and V by 4 bases; bases with no gene match: 12. The CDR3 bases are TGCGCCAGCAGCCCGGGACTTTCCGGGACAGGCTCCTACGAGCAGTACTTC. It specifies CASSPGLSGTGSYEQYF.